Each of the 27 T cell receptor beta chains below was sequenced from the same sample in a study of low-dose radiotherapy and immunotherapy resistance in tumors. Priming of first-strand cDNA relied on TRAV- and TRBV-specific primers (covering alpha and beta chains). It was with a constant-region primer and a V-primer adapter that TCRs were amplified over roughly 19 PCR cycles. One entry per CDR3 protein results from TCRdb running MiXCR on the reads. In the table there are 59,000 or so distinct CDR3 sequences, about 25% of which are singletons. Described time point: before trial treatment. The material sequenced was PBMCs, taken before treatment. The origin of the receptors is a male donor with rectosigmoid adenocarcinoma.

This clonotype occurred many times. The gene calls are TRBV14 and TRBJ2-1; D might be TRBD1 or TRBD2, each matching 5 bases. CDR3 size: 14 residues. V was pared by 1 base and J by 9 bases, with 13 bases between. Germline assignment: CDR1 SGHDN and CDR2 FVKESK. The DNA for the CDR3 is TGTGCCAGCAGCCAAGTTATCCCCGGGACTGAGCAGTTCTTC. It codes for CASSQVIPGTEQFF.

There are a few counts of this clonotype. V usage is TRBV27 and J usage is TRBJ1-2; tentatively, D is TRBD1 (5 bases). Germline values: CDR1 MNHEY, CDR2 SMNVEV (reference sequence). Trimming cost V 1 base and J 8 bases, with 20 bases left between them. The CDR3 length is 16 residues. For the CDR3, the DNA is TGTGCCAGCAGTTTATGGAGGGGACCTACTGAAAGGGGCTACACCTTC. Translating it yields CASSLWRGPTERGYTF.

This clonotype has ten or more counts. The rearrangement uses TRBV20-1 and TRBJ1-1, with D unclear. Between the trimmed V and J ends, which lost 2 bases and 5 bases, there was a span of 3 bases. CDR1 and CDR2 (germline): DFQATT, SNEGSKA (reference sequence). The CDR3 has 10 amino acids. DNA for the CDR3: TGCAGTGCTAGAATGACTGAAGCTTTCTTT. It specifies CSARMTEAFF.

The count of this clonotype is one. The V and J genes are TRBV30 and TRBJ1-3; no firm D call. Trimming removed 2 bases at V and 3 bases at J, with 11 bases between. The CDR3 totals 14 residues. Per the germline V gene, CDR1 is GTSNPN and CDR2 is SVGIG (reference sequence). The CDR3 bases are TGTGCCTGGAGTAGAGGAGCCGGTGGAAACACCATATATTTT. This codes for CAWSRGAGGNTIYF.

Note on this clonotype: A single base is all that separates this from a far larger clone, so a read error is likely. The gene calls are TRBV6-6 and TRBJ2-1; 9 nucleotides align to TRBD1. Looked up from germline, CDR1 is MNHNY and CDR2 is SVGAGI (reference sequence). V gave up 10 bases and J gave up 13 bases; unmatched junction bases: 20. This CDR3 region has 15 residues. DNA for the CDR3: TGTGCCATCGAACCGGGACAGGGTCCCGCGGAGACCCAGTTCTTC. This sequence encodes CAIEPGQGPAETQFF.

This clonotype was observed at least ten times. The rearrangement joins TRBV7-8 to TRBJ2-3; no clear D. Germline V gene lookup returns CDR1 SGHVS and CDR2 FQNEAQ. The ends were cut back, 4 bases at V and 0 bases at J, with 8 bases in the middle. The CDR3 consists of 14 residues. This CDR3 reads CASSWVESTDTQYF. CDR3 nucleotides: TGTGCCAGCAGCTGGGTCGAGAGCACAGATACGCAGTATTTT.

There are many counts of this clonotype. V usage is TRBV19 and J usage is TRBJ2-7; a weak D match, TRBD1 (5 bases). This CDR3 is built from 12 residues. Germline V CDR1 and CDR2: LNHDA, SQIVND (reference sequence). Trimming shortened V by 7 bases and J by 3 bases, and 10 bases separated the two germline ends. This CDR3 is CASNQGFYEQYF. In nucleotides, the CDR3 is TGTGCCAGTAACCAGGGATTCTACGAGCAGTACTTC.

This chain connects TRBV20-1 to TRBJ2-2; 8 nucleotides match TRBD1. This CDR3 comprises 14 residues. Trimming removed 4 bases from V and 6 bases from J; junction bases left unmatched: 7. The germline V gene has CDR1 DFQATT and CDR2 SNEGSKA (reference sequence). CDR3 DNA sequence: TGCAGTGCTAACCGGGACAGGCGCCCCGGGGAGCTGTTTTTT. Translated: CSANRDRRPGELFF.

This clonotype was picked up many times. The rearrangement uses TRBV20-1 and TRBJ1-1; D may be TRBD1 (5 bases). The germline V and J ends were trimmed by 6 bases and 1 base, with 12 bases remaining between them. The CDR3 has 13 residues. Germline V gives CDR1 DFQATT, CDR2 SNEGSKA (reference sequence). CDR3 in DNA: TGCAGTGCGACGGCAGGGCCGAACACTGAAGCTTTCTTT. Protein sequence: CSATAGPNTEAFF.

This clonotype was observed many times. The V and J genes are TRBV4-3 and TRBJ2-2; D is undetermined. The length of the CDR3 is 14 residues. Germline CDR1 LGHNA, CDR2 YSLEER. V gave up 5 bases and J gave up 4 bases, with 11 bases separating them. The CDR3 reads CASSRERGTGELFF. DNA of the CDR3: TGCGCCAGCAGCAGGGAAAGAGGCACCGGGGAGCTGTTTTTT.

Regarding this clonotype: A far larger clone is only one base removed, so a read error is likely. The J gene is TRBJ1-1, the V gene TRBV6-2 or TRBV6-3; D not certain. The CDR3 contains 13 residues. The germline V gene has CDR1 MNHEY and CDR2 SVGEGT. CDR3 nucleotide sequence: TGTGCCAGCTGTTATGCAGAGAACACTGAAGCTTTCTTT. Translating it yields CASCYAENTEAFF.

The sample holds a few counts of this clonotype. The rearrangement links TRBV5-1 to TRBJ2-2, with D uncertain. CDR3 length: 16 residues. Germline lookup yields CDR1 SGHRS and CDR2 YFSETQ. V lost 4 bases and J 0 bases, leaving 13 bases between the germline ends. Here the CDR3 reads CASSVTRGTNTGELFF. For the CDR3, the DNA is TGCGCCAGCAGCGTGACTCGTGGAACGAACACCGGGGAGCTGTTTTTT.

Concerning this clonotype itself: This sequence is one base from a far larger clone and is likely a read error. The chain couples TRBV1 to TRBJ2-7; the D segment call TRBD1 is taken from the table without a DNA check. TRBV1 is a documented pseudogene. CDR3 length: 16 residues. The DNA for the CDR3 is TGCGCCAGCAGCCGAGGCCGGGACACTACCTCGAGAGAGCGGTACTTC. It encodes CASSRGRDTTSRERYF.

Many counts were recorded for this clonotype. CDR3 region: CASSRLDLNQPQHF. The CDR3 nucleotides read TGTGCCAGCAGCCGCCTGGACCTCAATCAGCCCCAGCATTTT. This chain connects TRBV7-9 to TRBJ1-5; no clear D. The CDR3 contains 14 residues. Germline V gene data show CDR1 as SEHNR and CDR2 as FQNEAQ (reference sequence). V was pared by 5 bases and J by 3 bases, with 11 bases between.

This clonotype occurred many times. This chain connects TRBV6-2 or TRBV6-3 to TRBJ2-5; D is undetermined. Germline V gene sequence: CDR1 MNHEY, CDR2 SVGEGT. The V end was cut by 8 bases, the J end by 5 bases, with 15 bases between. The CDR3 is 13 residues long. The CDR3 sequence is CASQGQVTETQYF. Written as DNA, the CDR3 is TGTGCCAGCCAAGGGCAGGTAACGGAGACCCAGTACTTC.

DNA for the CDR3: TGCGCCAGCAGCTCGGGGGGGTTCTATGGCTACACCTTC. Amino acids: CASSSGGFYGYTF. The chain links TRBV5-1 to TRBJ1-2, with D possibly being TRBD1 (5 bases). Trimming stripped 3 bases from V and 4 bases from J, with 10 bases between. Germline CDR1 is SGHRS and CDR2 is YFSETQ. The CDR3 extends over 13 amino acids. Using reference TRBV5-1 and TRBJ1-2 for the parts outside the CDR3, the full variable domain is KAGVTQTPRYLIKTRGQQVTLSCSPISGHRSVSWYQQTPGQGLQFLFEYFSETQRNKGNFPGRFSGRQFSNSRSEMNVSTLELGDSALYLCASSSGGFYGYTFGSGTRLTVV.

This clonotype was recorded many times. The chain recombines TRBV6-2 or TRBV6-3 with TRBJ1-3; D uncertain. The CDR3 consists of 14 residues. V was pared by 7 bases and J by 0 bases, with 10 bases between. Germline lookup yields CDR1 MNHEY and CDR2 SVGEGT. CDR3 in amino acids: CASIEKGSGNTIYF. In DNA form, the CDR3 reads TGTGCCAGCATTGAGAAGGGCTCTGGAAACACCATATATTTT.

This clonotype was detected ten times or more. The CDR3 is CSVEDLGGVTEAFF. The CDR3 DNA reads TGCAGCGTTGAAGATCTCGGGGGAGTAACTGAAGCTTTCTTT. The rearrangement uses TRBV29-1 and TRBJ1-1, with TRBD1 as a possible D gene (5 bases). CDR1 and CDR2 (germline): SQVTM, ANQGSEA. V lost 0 bases and J lost 5, with 13 bases in between. The CDR3 sequence is 14 residues long.

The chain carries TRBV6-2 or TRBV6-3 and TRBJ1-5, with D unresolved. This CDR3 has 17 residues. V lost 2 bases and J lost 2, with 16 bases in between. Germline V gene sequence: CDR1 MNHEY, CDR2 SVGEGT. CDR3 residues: CASSYAPHDARNQPQHF. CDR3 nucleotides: TGTGCCAGCAGTTACGCCCCACACGACGCCCGCAATCAGCCCCAGCATTTT.

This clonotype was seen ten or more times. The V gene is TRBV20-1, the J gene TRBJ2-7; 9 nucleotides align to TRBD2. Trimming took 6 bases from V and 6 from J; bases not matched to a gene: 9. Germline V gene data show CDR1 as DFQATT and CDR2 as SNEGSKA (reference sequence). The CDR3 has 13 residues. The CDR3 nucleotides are TGCAGTGCCGACAGCGGGAGGAAGGGCGAGCAGTACTTC. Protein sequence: CSADSGRKGEQYF.

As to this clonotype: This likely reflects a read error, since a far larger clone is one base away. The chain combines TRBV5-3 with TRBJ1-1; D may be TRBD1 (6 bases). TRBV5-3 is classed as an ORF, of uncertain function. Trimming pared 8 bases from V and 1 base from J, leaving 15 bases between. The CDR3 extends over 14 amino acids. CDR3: CASKGGQANTEAFF. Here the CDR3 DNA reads TGTGCCAGCAAGGGGGGCCAGGCGAACACTGAAGCTTTCTTT.

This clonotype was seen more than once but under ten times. CDR3 amino acids: CSAPPGPGTFYGYTF. CDR3 nucleotide sequence: TGCAGTGCCCCCCCGGGGCCAGGGACTTTTTATGGCTACACCTTC. The chain combines TRBV20-1 with TRBJ1-2; D is perhaps TRBD1 (5 bases). The CDR3 runs to 15 residues. The germline gives CDR1 DFQATT, CDR2 SNEGSKA (reference sequence). Between the trimmed V and J ends, which lost 6 bases and 5 bases, there was a span of 22 bases.

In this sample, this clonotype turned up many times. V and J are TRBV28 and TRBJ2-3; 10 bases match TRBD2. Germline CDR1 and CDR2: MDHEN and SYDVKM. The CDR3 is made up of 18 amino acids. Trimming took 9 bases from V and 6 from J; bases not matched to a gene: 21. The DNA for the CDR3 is TGTGCCAGTACTACACGCGATGAAAGAAGCGGGGGGGGGGATACGCAGTATTTT. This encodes CASTTRDERSGGGDTQYF. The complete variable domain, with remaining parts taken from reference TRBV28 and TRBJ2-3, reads DVKVTQSSRYLVKRTGEKVFLECVQDMDHENMFWYRQDPGLGLRLIYFSYDVKMKEKGDIPEGYSVSREKKERFSLILESASTNQTSMYLCASTTRDERSGGGDTQYFGPGTRLTVL.

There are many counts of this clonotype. The CDR3 DNA reads as TGTGCCAGCCAGAAGTGGGCGGGAGGTGAAAAACTGTTTTTT. This sequence encodes CASQKWAGGEKLFF. The rearrangement uses TRBV27 and TRBJ1-4; D call uncertain. The length of the CDR3 is 14 residues. V was shortened by 8 bases and J by 7 bases, with 17 bases between the two germline ends. Germline loops: CDR1 MNHEY, CDR2 SMNVEV (reference sequence).

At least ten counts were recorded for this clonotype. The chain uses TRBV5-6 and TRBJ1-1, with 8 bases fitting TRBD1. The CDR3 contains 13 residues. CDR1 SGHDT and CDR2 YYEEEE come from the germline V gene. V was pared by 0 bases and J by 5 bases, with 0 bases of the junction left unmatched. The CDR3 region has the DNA TGTGCCAGCAGCTTGGGGGACAGGACTGAAGCTTTCTTT. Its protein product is CASSLGDRTEAFF.

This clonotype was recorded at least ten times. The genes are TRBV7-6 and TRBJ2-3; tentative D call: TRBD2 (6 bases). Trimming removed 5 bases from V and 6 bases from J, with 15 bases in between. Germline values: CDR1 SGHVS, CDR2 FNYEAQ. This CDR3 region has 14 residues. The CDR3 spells CASSLGLRVDTQYF. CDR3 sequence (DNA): TGTGCCAGCAGCCTCGGACTACGCGTCGATACGCAGTATTTT.

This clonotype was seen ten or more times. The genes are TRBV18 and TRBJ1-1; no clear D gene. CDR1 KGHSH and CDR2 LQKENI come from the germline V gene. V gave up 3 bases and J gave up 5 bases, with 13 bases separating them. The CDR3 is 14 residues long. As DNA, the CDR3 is TGTGCCAGCTCACCGGGAGGGTGGAGGACTGAAGCTTTCTTT. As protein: CASSPGGWRTEAFF.